These 22 T cell receptor beta chains were all obtained from the same sample, sequenced in a study of blood T cells in healthy people across ages. With a J-beta primer mix and a sample-barcoded 5' primer, a second PCR ran about 7 to 12 cycles. TCRdb called the 5' RACE reads again in MiXCR, with one record for every CDR3 protein. Of under 850,000 distinct CDR3 sequences in the sample, 35% to 40% were seen once. The sample was blood. The receptors derive from a man between 18 and 35 years old in good health.

Comment on this clonotype: A single base separates this from a much larger clone, so it may be a read error. The chain links TRBV20-1 to TRBJ2-1; 10 nucleotides align to TRBD1. The J call may be incorrect, as the DNA end agrees better with TRBJ2-7. The CDR3 sequence is 19 residues long. Germline lookup yields CDR1 DFQATT and CDR2 SNEGSKA (reference sequence). CDR3 sequence: CSARDGTGVLSSSYNEQYF. DNA of the CDR3: TGCAGTGCTAGAGACGGGACAGGGGTCCTATCGAGCTCCTACAATGAGCAGTACTTC.

The V call is TRBV14, the J call TRBJ2-7; no reliable D call. The CDR3 has 16 residues. CDR1 is SGHDN and CDR2 is FVKESK in the germline V gene. Trimming left V 1 base short and J 7 bases short, with 20 bases between. The CDR3 DNA reads TGTGCCAGCAGCCAAGGAGGATGGAGCTCCTACAATGAGCAGTACTTC. Its translation is CASSQGGWSSYNEQYF.

CDR3 DNA: TGCAGTGCTAGGGGGACCCCACAAGAGACCCAGTACTTC. The encoded protein is CSARGTPQETQYF. This rearrangement joins TRBV20-1 to TRBJ2-5, with D possibly being TRBD1 or TRBD2 (5 bases each). V lost 3 bases, J lost 2 bases, and 10 bases lay in between. The CDR3 spans 13 residues. Germline CDR1 and CDR2: DFQATT and SNEGSKA (reference sequence).

This chain links TRBV7-2 with TRBJ2-2; the D is unclear. The CDR3 is 16 amino acids. The germline V and J ends were trimmed by 1 base and 0 bases, with 9 bases remaining between them. CDR1 is SGHTA, CDR2 FQGNSA, per germline. CDR3 residues: CASSLGSSANTGELFF. CDR3 DNA: TGTGCCAGCAGCTTAGGATCCAGCGCGAACACCGGGGAGCTGTTTTTT.

The chain joins TRBV20-1 to TRBJ1-2, with D unclear. Trimming removed 4 bases from V and 8 bases from J, with 17 bases in between. Germline CDR1 is DFQATT and CDR2 is SNEGSKA (reference sequence). The CDR3 spans 13 residues. The CDR3 region is CSANARRGWGYTF. The CDR3 nucleotides are TGCAGTGCTAACGCCCGACGGGGATGGGGCTACACCTTC.

Comments on this clonotype: This sequence may be a read error, since a much larger clone differs from it by one base. This chain links TRBV20-1 with TRBJ1-5, with 9 bases lining up with TRBD1. Germline CDR1 reads DFQATT; CDR2 reads SNEGSKA (reference sequence). This CDR3 region has 19 residues. Here the CDR3 DNA reads TGCAATGCTAGAGATCCGGACAGGGGTTGGTCGGTCGGCAATCAGCCCCAGCATTTT. It encodes CNARDPDRGWSVGNQPQHF.

A few counts support this clonotype. J is TRBJ1-6 and V is TRBV20-1; unclear D gene. CDR3 length equals 14 residues. Trimming took off 1 base at V and 5 bases at J, with 9 bases between the two ends. Germline lookup yields CDR1 DFQATT and CDR2 SNEGSKA (reference sequence). This chain's CDR3 is CSARVRGDNSPLHF. The CDR3 coding sequence is TGCAGTGCTAGAGTTCGCGGGGATAATTCACCCCTCCACTTT.

J is TRBJ1-2 and V is TRBV6-6; 11 bases fit TRBD1. J was trimmed by 5 bases and V by 6 bases; bases with no gene match: 8. Germline V lookup: CDR1 MNHNY, CDR2 SVGAGI (reference sequence). This CDR3 comprises 15 residues. The CDR3 coding sequence is TGTGCCAGCAGAGAGCGGACAGGGGGCGATTATGGCTACACCTTC. It specifies CASRERTGGDYGYTF.

This clonotype was recorded at least ten times. This rearrangement joins TRBV20-1 to TRBJ1-1; D is uncertain. This CDR3 is built from 15 residues. Trimming pared 2 bases from V and 0 bases from J, leaving 13 bases between. Germline V CDR1 and CDR2: DFQATT, SNEGSKA (reference sequence). CDR3 nucleotide sequence: TGCAGTGCTAGAAAGTTTTTGGAGATGAACACTGAAGCTTTCTTT. Protein product: CSARKFLEMNTEAFF.

This chain links TRBV27 with TRBJ2-7; 10 bases match TRBD1. In germline, CDR1 is MNHEY, CDR2 SMNVEV (reference sequence). The length of the CDR3 is 15 residues. Losses at the gene ends were 6 bases for V and 3 bases for J; bases not matched to a gene: 8. The CDR3 DNA is TGTGCCAGCAGGAACCCGGGACAGGGGTACTACGAGCAGTACTTC. The encoded protein is CASRNPGQGYYEQYF.

V usage is TRBV9 and J usage is TRBJ2-5; D unresolved. Germline V gene lookup returns CDR1 SGDLS and CDR2 YYNGEE. This CDR3 comprises 14 residues. The ends were cut back, 2 bases at V and 1 base at J, with 9 bases in the middle. CDR3 DNA: TGTGCCAGCAGCGTTAGCAGCTTCCAAGAGACCCAGTACTTC. Amino acid sequence: CASSVSSFQETQYF.

The chain recombines TRBV5-1 with TRBJ2-3; 8 nucleotides agree with TRBD2. CDR1 is SGHRS, CDR2 YFSETQ, per germline. The CDR3 covers 16 residues. The J segment lost 2 bases and the V segment lost 4 bases, leaving 9 bases of the junction unmatched. CDR3: CASSGSGTRTTDTQYF. For the CDR3, the DNA is TGCGCCAGCAGCGGGTCCGGGACTAGAACCACAGATACGCAGTATTTT.

This chain uses TRBV5-1 with TRBJ1-6; D possibly corresponds to TRBD1 (6 bases). The V end was cut by 0 bases, the J end by 11 bases, with 15 bases between. The CDR3 has 15 amino acids. Germline V lookup: CDR1 SGHRS, CDR2 YFSETQ. CDR3 sequence: CASSLGVAGETPLHF. In DNA form, the CDR3 reads TGCGCCAGCAGCTTGGGGGTCGCAGGGGAAACACCCCTCCACTTT.

The J gene is TRBJ1-5, the V gene TRBV20-1; TRBD1 matches at 9 bases. The germline gives CDR1 DFQATT, CDR2 SNEGSKA (reference sequence). V shed 1 base and J 7 bases; nucleotides not matched to a gene: 14. This CDR3 contains 17 residues. CDR3 region: CSARVDMNRGLVQPQHF. The CDR3 nucleotides read TGCAGTGCTAGAGTTGATATGAACAGGGGGCTGGTCCAGCCCCAGCATTTT.

The V and J genes are TRBV20-1 and TRBJ1-5; tentative D call: TRBD1 (6 bases). The CDR3 contains 15 residues. CDR1 is DFQATT and CDR2 is SNEGSKA in the germline V gene (reference sequence). V lost 0 bases, J lost 2 bases, and 11 bases lay in between. The CDR3 nucleotides are TGCAGTGCTAGAGAGGGGGCGCCCGGCAATCAGCCCCAGCATTTT. As protein: CSAREGAPGNQPQHF.

This chain uses TRBV7-2 with TRBJ2-5; D gene ambiguous. Trimming removed 4 bases from V and 1 base from J, with 7 bases in between. The CDR3 runs to 13 residues. Germline lookup yields CDR1 SGHTA and CDR2 FQGNSA. Here the CDR3 DNA reads TGTGCCAGCAGCTCCCCGACCCAAGAGACCCAGTACTTC. Translation gives CASSSPTQETQYF.

The CDR3 DNA sequence: TGTGCCAGCAGGCGAGACGGACCGAACCGAGAGACCCAGTACTTC. Protein: CASRRDGPNRETQYF. The chain uses TRBV6-5 and TRBJ2-5, with D unclear. V was cut by 6 bases and J by 4 bases, with 18 bases left in between. Germline CDR1 reads MNHEY; CDR2 reads SVGAGI. There are 15 residues in the CDR3.

The chain couples TRBV6-1 to TRBJ2-5; D uncertain. Germline CDR1 is MNHNS and CDR2 is SASEGT. The CDR3 is 13 amino acids. V was pared by 7 bases and J by 4 bases, with 13 bases between. CDR3 region: CASIPVPSETQYF. As DNA, the CDR3 is TGTGCCAGCATTCCCGTTCCCTCAGAGACCCAGTACTTC.

The chain recombines TRBV5-6 with TRBJ2-7; the D gene could be TRBD1 or TRBD2 (5 bases each). V lost 0 bases to trimming and J lost 3 bases, with 19 bases between them. The CDR3 has 17 residues. From germline, CDR1 is SGHDT and CDR2 YYEEEE. Written as DNA, the CDR3 is TGTGCCAGCAGCTTGGGAGGGGCAGATCACACTTTCTACGAGCAGTACTTC. Its translation is CASSLGGADHTFYEQYF.

This clonotype has more than one count but fewer than ten. The V call is TRBV29-1, the J call TRBJ1-4; D might be TRBD1 (6 bases). V lost 3 bases and J 8 bases, leaving 16 bases between the germline ends. Per germline, CDR1 SQVTM and CDR2 ANQGSEA. The CDR3 extends over 14 amino acids. CDR3 coding DNA: TGCAGCGTTGACGGGTACAGGGATGGAGAAAAACTGTTTTTT. Amino acid sequence: CSVDGYRDGEKLFF.

This clonotype has a handful of counts. The V gene is TRBV20-1, the J gene TRBJ2-5; D may be TRBD1 (5 bases). V lost 0 bases and J lost 5, with 13 bases in between. This CDR3 spans 14 amino acids. The germline gives CDR1 DFQATT, CDR2 SNEGSKA (reference sequence). The CDR3 bases are TGCAGTGCTAGAGATCCGCAGGGAACGGAGACCCAGTACTTC. Its translation is CSARDPQGTETQYF.

The chain has TRBV12-3 or TRBV12-4 and TRBJ1-5; no definite D call. The CDR3 runs 12 residues. Between the trimmed V and J ends, which lost 6 bases and 5 bases, there was a span of 8 bases. The DNA for the CDR3 is TGTGCCAGCAGGTTAATAGATCAGCCCCAGCATTTT. Its translation is CASRLIDQPQHF.